This is a list of T cell receptor beta chains from one sample in a study of cytomegalovirus exposure and HLA in healthy donors. TCRdb keeps only in-frame clones here, not all; method: immunoSEQ multiplex PCR. The sample includes some 140,000 clones, over 70% of them seen just once. The sequenced sample was PBMCs. These receptors were collected from a middle-aged man in good health and CMV-seronegative. Each CDR3 is given without its conserved first and last residue.

j_call,v_call,cdr3_aa
TRBJ1-1,TRBV2,ASSSDLRDTEAF
TRBJ2-2,TRBV19,ASSQAGQNTGELF
TRBJ2-7,TRBV10-3,AISDSWGKESYEQY
TRBJ2-3,TRBV13,ASSPLGSADTQY
TRBJ1-1,TRBV6-6,ASSYGDTSNTEAF
TRBJ2-1,TRBV29-1,SVEAGRLADSYNEQF
TRBJ1-3,TRBV19,ASSRAESYYSGNTIY
TRBJ2-1,TRBV9,ASSVVAGEQF
TRBJ2-2,TRBV7-2,ALRDRGTGELF
TRBJ1-3,TRBV6-5,ASTGGISGNTIY
TRBJ1-2,TRBV19,ASKDDRRDNYGYT
TRBJ2-7,TRBV27,ASSFMGREQY
TRBJ2-2,TRBV6-1,ASSEAGAGELF
TRBJ2-7,TRBV7-6,ASSLARGPGYEQY
TRBJ2-7,TRBV7-2,ASSSSSGRSYEQY
TRBJ2-1,TRBV29-1,SVDRQGAYNEQF
TRBJ2-3,TRBV6-1,ASSSGMGTDTQY
TRBJ2-7,TRBV6-5,ASSYQAGSPYEQY
TRBJ1-2,TRBV5-6,ASSLEGYYYGYT
TRBJ2-7,TRBV5-1,ASSNPGYTYEQY
TRBJ2-7,TRBV19,ASSIDGTLSYEQY
TRBJ1-1,TRBV27,ASITGGRGYTEAF
TRBJ2-1,TRBV4-3,ASSQDRGWSYNEQF
TRBJ1-3,TRBV6-5,ASSYDRGANTIY
TRBJ2-3,TRBV6-1,ASGGTGPWDTQY
TRBJ2-1,TRBV7-9,ASSLLQGTGNEQF
TRBJ2-1,TRBV27,ASSLYSSYNEQF
TRBJ1-4,TRBV4-1,ASSQGQGGEKLF
TRBJ2-3,TRBV28,ASRGGTPSTDTQY
TRBJ2-7,TRBV6-1,ASRTPAGRYEQY
TRBJ2-3,TRBV28,ASSLFLPSSTDTQY
TRBJ1-1,TRBV7-2,ASSGGQGVEAF
TRBJ2-4,TRBV5-1,ASSLDANKNIQY
.,TRBV6-5,ASSYSGGVGYEQY
TRBJ1-1,TRBV27,ASSLTGGRTEAF
TRBJ1-2,TRBV2,ASSDQGQGYGYT
TRBJ2-7,TRBV4-2,ASSQDWSGRISYEQY
TRBJ2-7,TRBV7-2,ASSLAGSREGVSYEQY
TRBJ1-2,TRBV7-3,ASSLMGDRVGDGYT
TRBJ2-2,TRBV19,ASSNGQEYTGELF
TRBJ2-3,TRBV7-2,ASSGSGTGVDTQY
TRBJ2-1,TRBV11-3,ASSSFSDEQF
TRBJ1-5,TRBV6-5,ASSHARGSNQPQH
TRBJ2-3,TRBV28,ASGTLRGLAGGTDTQY
TRBJ1-2,TRBV7-2,ASSLTGPYGYT